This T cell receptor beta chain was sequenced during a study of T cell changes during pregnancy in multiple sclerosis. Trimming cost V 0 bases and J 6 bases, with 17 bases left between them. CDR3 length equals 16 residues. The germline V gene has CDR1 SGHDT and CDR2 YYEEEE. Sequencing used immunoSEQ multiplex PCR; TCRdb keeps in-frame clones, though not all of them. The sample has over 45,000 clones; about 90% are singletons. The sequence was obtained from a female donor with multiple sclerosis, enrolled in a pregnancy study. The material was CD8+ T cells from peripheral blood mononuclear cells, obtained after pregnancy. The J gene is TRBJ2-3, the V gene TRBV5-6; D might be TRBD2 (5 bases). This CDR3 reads CASSLGGRDKVDTQYF. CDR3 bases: TGTGCCAGCAGCTTGGGGGGTCGGGATAAGGTCGATACGCAGTATTTT.